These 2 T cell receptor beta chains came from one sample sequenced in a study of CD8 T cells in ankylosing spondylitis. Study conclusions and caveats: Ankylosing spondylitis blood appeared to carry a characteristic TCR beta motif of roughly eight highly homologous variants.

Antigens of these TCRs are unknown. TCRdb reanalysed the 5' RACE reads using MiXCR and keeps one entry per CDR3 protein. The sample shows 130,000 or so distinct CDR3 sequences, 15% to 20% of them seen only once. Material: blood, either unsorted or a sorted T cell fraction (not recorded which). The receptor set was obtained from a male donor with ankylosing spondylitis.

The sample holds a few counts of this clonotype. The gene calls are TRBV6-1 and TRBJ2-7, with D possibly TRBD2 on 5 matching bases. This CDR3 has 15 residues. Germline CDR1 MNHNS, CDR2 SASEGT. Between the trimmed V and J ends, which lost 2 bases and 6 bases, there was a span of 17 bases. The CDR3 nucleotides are TGTGCCAGCAGTGAAAGTTCTAGATCGGGGAGCGAGCAGTACTTC. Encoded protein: CASSESSRSGSEQYF.

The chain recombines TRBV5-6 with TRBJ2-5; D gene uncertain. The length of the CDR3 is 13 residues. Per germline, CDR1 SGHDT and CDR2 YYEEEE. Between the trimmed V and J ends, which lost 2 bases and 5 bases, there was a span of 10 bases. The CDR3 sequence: CASSFRLGETQYF. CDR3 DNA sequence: TGTGCCAGCAGCTTTCGGCTCGGGGAGACCCAGTACTTC.